This T cell receptor (beta chain) came from a study of blood T cell repertoires in COVID-19. Germline loops: CDR1 MNHEY, CDR2 SVGEGT. CDR3 size: 14 residues. V lost 1 base and J lost 6; bases outside the gene matches: 2. Those enrolled in Seattle joined during active infection and were followed longitudinally afterward. Profiled with immunoSEQ multiplex PCR; TCRdb holds only in-frame clones, not every one. The sample lists around 130,000 clones, 84% occurring once. J is TRBJ2-1 and V is TRBV6-2 or TRBV6-3; 8 bases fit TRBD2. Sequences were obtained from peripheral blood. The clonotype was recovered from a man aged 30-40 years with COVID-19, enrolled during active disease. In nucleotides, the CDR3 is TGTGCCAGCAGTTACTTGAGCGGGAGCAATGAGCAGTTCTTC. As protein: CASSYLSGSNEQFF.